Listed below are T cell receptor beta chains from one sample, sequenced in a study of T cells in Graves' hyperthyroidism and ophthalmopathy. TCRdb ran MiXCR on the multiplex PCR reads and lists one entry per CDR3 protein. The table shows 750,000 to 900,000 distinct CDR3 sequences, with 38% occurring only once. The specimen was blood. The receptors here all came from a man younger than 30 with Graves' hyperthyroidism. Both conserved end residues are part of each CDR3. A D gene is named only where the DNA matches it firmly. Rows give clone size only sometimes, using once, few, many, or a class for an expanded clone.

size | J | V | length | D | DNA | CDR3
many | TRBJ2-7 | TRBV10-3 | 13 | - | TGTGCCATCAGTTTATTGGAAGGTTACGAGCAGTACTTC | CAISLLEGYEQYF
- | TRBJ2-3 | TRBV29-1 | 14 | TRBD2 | TGCAGCGCCGTAGGCGGGGGGTTCACAGATACGCAGTATTTT | CSAVGGGFTDTQYF
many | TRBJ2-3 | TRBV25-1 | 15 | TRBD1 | TGTGCCAGCAGTGAATGGGTAACAGGGGCAGATACGCAGTATTTT | CASSEWVTGADTQYF
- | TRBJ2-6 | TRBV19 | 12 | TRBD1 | TGTGCCAGTAGTGACAGGGAGAACGTCCTGACTTTC | CASSDRENVLTF
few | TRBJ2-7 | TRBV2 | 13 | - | TGTGCCAGCAGTTCCGCGACCGCCGGCGAGCAGTACTTC | CASSSATAGEQYF
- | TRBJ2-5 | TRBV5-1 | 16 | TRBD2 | TGCGCCAGCAGCTCCGGACTAGCGATCGAAGGGGAGACCCAGTACTTC | CASSSGLAIEGETQYF
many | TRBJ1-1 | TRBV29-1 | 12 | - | TGCAGCGTTGACCGTTCTTCCACTGAAGCTTTCTTT | CSVDRSSTEAFF
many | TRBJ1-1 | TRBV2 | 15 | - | TGTGCCAGCAGTGCATTGGACAGCATGAACACTGAAGCTTTCTTT | CASSALDSMNTEAFF
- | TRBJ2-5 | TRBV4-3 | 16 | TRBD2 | TGCGCCAGCAGCCTGGGACTAGCAGAGACCCAAGAGACCCAGTACTTC | CASSLGLAETQETQYF
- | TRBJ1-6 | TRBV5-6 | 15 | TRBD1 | TGTGCCAGCAGCTTTGGACAGGGGGTCGGTTCACCCCTCCACTTT | CASSFGQGVGSPLHF
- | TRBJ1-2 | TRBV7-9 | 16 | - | TGTGCCAGCAGCCCCTGGCCCCAAGGAGGCAACTATGGCTACACCTTC | CASSPWPQGGNYGYTF
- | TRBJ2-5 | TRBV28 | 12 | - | TGTGCCACACTACGAGACCAAGAGACCCAGTACTTC | CATLRDQETQYF
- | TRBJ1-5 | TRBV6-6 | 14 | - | TGTGCCAGCAGTTACCTAGCCCAGAATCAGCCCCAGCATTTT | CASSYLAQNQPQHF
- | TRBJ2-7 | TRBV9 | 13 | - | TGTGCCAGCAGCCTGCTGAAGTCCTACGAGCAGTACTTC | CASSLLKSYEQYF
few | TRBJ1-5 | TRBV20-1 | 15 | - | TGCAGTGCTTCCTTTGATCCCTCGAACAATCAGCCCCAGCATTTT | CSASFDPSNNQPQHF
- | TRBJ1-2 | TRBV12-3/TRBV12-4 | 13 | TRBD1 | TGTGCCAGCAGCACAGGGGGCCGGTTTGGCTACACCTTC | CASSTGGRFGYTF